The rows below give T cell receptor beta chains drawn from one sample of a study of technical replicates of blood from a handful of donors. Generated by immunoSEQ multiplex PCR, the TCRdb table keeps only in-frame clones and is missing some. The data contain about 81,000 clones, about 97% of them singletons. The sequencing sample was made of T cells isolated from PBMCs. The receptors here all came from a human donor in good health. CDR3s include the opening cysteine and the closing phenylalanine or tryptophan. The D gene is left open where the match is weak. Clone size is given for some rows only: seen once, a few or many times, or a class if the clone is expanded.

V gene: TRBV6-5; D gene: -; J gene: TRBJ2-1; clone size: -; CDR3 protein: CASTLNNEQFF; CDR3 DNA: TGTGCCAGCACCTTAAACAATGAGCAGTTCTTC
V gene: TRBV7-9; D gene: -; J gene: TRBJ2-5; clone size: -; CDR3 protein: CASSSPTGYQETQYF; CDR3 DNA: TGTGCCAGCAGCTCTCCTACAGGGTACCAAGAGACCCAGTACTTC
V gene: TRBV4-1; D gene: TRBD1; J gene: TRBJ2-4; clone size: -; CDR3 protein: CASNPDGDRSPKNIQYF; CDR3 DNA: TGCGCCAGCAACCCCGATGGGGACAGGAGTCCCAAAAACATTCAGTACTTC
V gene: TRBV5-1; D gene: TRBD1; J gene: TRBJ1-1; clone size: -; CDR3 protein: CASSASTGGVNTEAFF; CDR3 DNA: TGCGCCAGCAGTGCATCGACAGGGGGAGTGAACACTGAAGCTTTCTTT
V gene: TRBV2; D gene: -; J gene: TRBJ1-1; clone size: -; CDR3 protein: CASSEEWRGTEAFF; CDR3 DNA: TGTGCCAGCAGTGAAGAGTGGAGGGGTACTGAAGCTTTCTTT
V gene: TRBV6-1; D gene: -; J gene: TRBJ2-1; clone size: -; CDR3 protein: CASSTTRSYNEQFF; CDR3 DNA: TGTGCCAGCAGTACTACCAGATCATACAATGAGCAGTTCTTC
V gene: TRBV29-1; D gene: -; J gene: TRBJ1-1; clone size: -; CDR3 protein: CSVKGPFSAEAFF; CDR3 DNA: TGCAGCGTCAAGGGGCCCTTCTCGGCTGAAGCTTTCTTT
V gene: TRBV12-5; D gene: -; J gene: TRBJ1-5; clone size: -; CDR3 protein: CASGLVVAGSGNQPQHF; CDR3 DNA: TGTGCTAGTGGTTTGGTCGTGGCAGGGTCTGGCAATCAGCCCCAGCATTTT
V gene: TRBV5-4; D gene: -; J gene: TRBJ2-2; clone size: once; CDR3 protein: CASSPRNTGELFF; CDR3 DNA: TGTGCCAGCAGTCCGAGGAACACCGGGGAGCTGTTTTTT
V gene: TRBV7-7; D gene: -; J gene: TRBJ1-1; clone size: -; CDR3 protein: CASSQDRDTEAFF; CDR3 DNA: TGTGCCAGCAGCCAAGACAGAGACACTGAAGCTTTCTTT
V gene: TRBV2; D gene: -; J gene: TRBJ1-4; clone size: once; CDR3 protein: CASIRSEKLFF; CDR3 DNA: TGTGCCAGCATCCGGAGTGAAAAACTGTTTTTT
V gene: TRBV27; D gene: TRBD1; J gene: TRBJ2-3; clone size: -; CDR3 protein: CASSQQGSTDTQYF; CDR3 DNA: TGTGCCAGCAGTCAACAGGGGAGCACAGATACGCAGTATTTT
V gene: TRBV7-2; D gene: TRBD2; J gene: TRBJ2-5; clone size: once; CDR3 protein: CASSLLAVKQETQYF; CDR3 DNA: TGTGCCAGCAGCTTACTAGCGGTAAAACAAGAGACCCAGTACTTC
V gene: TRBV19; D gene: TRBD1; J gene: TRBJ1-5; clone size: -; CDR3 protein: CASRSRGQGPNQPQHF; CDR3 DNA: TGTGCCAGTAGATCTAGGGGACAGGGCCCCAATCAGCCCCAGCATTTT
V gene: TRBV19; D gene: TRBD2; J gene: TRBJ2-7; clone size: -; CDR3 protein: CASSGGGLAGGPAYEQYF; CDR3 DNA: TGTGCCAGTAGTGGGGGGGGACTAGCGGGAGGACCCGCCTACGAGCAGTACTTC
V gene: TRBV15; D gene: TRBD1; J gene: TRBJ2-5; clone size: -; CDR3 protein: CATSRGGTGGAETQYF; CDR3 DNA: TGTGCCACCAGCAGAGGCGGGACAGGGGGCGCGGAGACCCAGTACTTC
V gene: TRBV19; D gene: TRBD1; J gene: TRBJ1-1; clone size: -; CDR3 protein: CASSISGGGEAFF; CDR3 DNA: TGTGCCAGTAGTATTTCAGGGGGCGGTGAAGCTTTCTTT
V gene: TRBV4-2; D gene: TRBD2; J gene: TRBJ2-7; clone size: -; CDR3 protein: CASSQAGEGGGLYEQYF; CDR3 DNA: TGTGCCAGCAGCCAAGCCGGCGAGGGCGGGGGGCTCTACGAGCAGTACTTC
V gene: TRBV5-4; D gene: TRBD2; J gene: TRBJ2-7; clone size: -; CDR3 protein: CASKKREDSEQYF; CDR3 DNA: TGTGCCAGCAAGAAGCGGGAGGACTCGGAGCAGTACTTC
V gene: TRBV4-1; D gene: TRBD2; J gene: TRBJ2-1; clone size: -; CDR3 protein: CASSQVAGGSVSNEQFF; CDR3 DNA: TGCGCCAGCAGCCAAGTAGCGGGAGGATCCGTGAGCAATGAGCAGTTCTTC
V gene: TRBV4-2; D gene: TRBD2; J gene: TRBJ2-7; clone size: -; CDR3 protein: CASSQSIGTNAYEQYF; CDR3 DNA: TGTGCCAGCAGCCAATCTATTGGGACTAACGCCTACGAGCAGTACTTC
V gene: TRBV6-5; D gene: -; J gene: TRBJ1-6; clone size: -; CDR3 protein: CASNLWGGGSPLHF; CDR3 DNA: TGTGCCAGCAACCTCTGGGGGGGCGGCTCACCCCTCCACTTT
V gene: TRBV7-9; D gene: TRBD1; J gene: TRBJ1-3; clone size: -; CDR3 protein: CASRVTQGRSGNTIYF; CDR3 DNA: TGTGCCAGCAGGGTTACACAGGGGAGGTCTGGAAACACCATATATTTT
V gene: TRBV29-1; D gene: TRBD2; J gene: TRBJ2-7; clone size: -; CDR3 protein: CSVLSGGAVYEQYF; CDR3 DNA: TGCAGCGTGCTTAGCGGGGGGGCCGTCTACGAGCAGTACTTC
V gene: TRBV7-9; D gene: -; J gene: TRBJ1-1; clone size: -; CDR3 protein: CASRMGGSTEAFF; CDR3 DNA: TGTGCCAGCAGGATGGGCGGGAGTACTGAAGCTTTCTTT
V gene: TRBV5-5; D gene: -; J gene: TRBJ1-5; clone size: -; CDR3 protein: CASSLGRKSNQPQHF; CDR3 DNA: TGTGCCAGCAGCTTGGGGAGGAAGTCCAATCAGCCCCAGCATTTT
V gene: TRBV5-8; D gene: -; J gene: TRBJ1-1; clone size: -; CDR3 protein: CASSPLDKGGAEAFF; CDR3 DNA: TGTGCCAGCAGCCCCCTAGACAAGGGGGGGGCAGAAGCTTTCTTT
V gene: TRBV18; D gene: TRBD1; J gene: TRBJ1-6; clone size: once; CDR3 protein: CASSPYAGGPRSPLHF; CDR3 DNA: TGTGCCAGCTCCCCATACGCAGGGGGCCCTAGATCACCCCTCCACTTT
V gene: TRBV4-1; D gene: TRBD1; J gene: TRBJ1-2; clone size: -; CDR3 protein: CASSQERRQGPGYTF; CDR3 DNA: TGCGCCAGCAGCCAAGAACGGAGACAGGGGCCAGGCTACACCTTC
V gene: TRBV6-5; D gene: TRBD1; J gene: TRBJ1-1; clone size: -; CDR3 protein: CASSYSRYRGAEAFF; CDR3 DNA: TGTGCCAGCAGTTACTCGAGGTACAGGGGGGCTGAAGCTTTCTTT
V gene: TRBV6-4; D gene: -; J gene: TRBJ1-1; clone size: -; CDR3 protein: CASSEVPNTEAFF; CDR3 DNA: TGTGCCAGCAGCGAGGTCCCGAACACTGAAGCTTTCTTT
V gene: TRBV5-4; D gene: -; J gene: TRBJ2-2; clone size: -; CDR3 protein: CASSRPGGTANTGELFF; CDR3 DNA: TGTGCCAGCAGCCGCCCCGGAGGGACAGCGAACACCGGGGAGCTGTTTTTT
V gene: TRBV28; D gene: TRBD1; J gene: TRBJ2-7; clone size: -; CDR3 protein: CASSFHLSRDSPYEQYF; CDR3 DNA: TGTGCCAGCAGTTTCCACCTAAGCCGGGACAGCCCTTACGAGCAGTACTTC
V gene: TRBV2; D gene: -; J gene: TRBJ1-1; clone size: -; CDR3 protein: CASSEAAHGGDTEAFF; CDR3 DNA: TGTGCCAGCAGTGAAGCTGCTCACGGGGGAGACACTGAAGCTTTCTTT
V gene: TRBV10-3; D gene: -; J gene: TRBJ2-7; clone size: -; CDR3 protein: CAISESRVRSRGRGYEQYF; CDR3 DNA: TGTGCCATCAGTGAGTCGCGGGTCCGGTCCAGGGGAAGAGGCTACGAGCAGTACTTC
V gene: TRBV6-1; D gene: TRBD1; J gene: TRBJ1-1; clone size: once; CDR3 protein: CASSEPRTGAQAFF; CDR3 DNA: TGTGCCAGCAGTGAACCGCGGACAGGGGCACAAGCTTTCTTT
V gene: TRBV7-6; D gene: -; J gene: TRBJ2-7; clone size: once; CDR3 protein: CASSLRQGPYEQYF; CDR3 DNA: TGTGCCAGCAGCTTGCGGCAGGGTCCCTACGAGCAGTACTTC